What follows describes a single T cell receptor (beta chain). These data belong to a study of blood T cell repertoires in COVID-19. Study in general: The United States, Italy and Spain were the sources of the acute and convalescent COVID-19 samples. T cells, B-cell-depleted T cells, or PBMCs provided the cDNA or gDNA that served as material.

The V gene's germline CDR1 is MNHEY and CDR2 SMNVEV (reference sequence). V dropped 8 bases and J dropped 3 bases, with 16 bases sitting between them. The CDR3 extends over 14 amino acids. Per the original methods: Amplification of reference gene primers provided the estimated nucleated cell counts. Measured with immunoSEQ multiplex PCR; TCRdb has only the in-frame clones, and not every one. The V and J calls and the clone size are those of that table, but D and trimming were determined from the DNA. This table has 95,000 to 150,000 clones, 65% to 90% appearing once. Material for sequencing was peripheral blood. The sequence derives from an elderly man with acute or convalescent COVID-19. This chain joins TRBV27 and TRBJ2-5; a weak D match, TRBD2 (5 bases). The CDR3 DNA follows: TGTGCCAGCGGATCGGACTCCTTTGAAGAGACCCAGTACTTC. Translated: CASGSDSFEETQYF.